This section outlines one T cell receptor beta chain sequence together with its context. The antigen remains undetermined. Blood was sampled at baseline, cycle 4 day 1, and cycle 7 day 1. The source of the sample is a study of OX40 agonist ivuxolimab in advanced cancers. Looking at the study overall: A male proportion of around 86% was recorded, with mean age roughly 62 years and range about 20 to 90.

The CDR3 runs 14 residues. Germline assignment: CDR1 MDHEN and CDR2 SYDVKM. The ends lost 6 bases at V and 5 bases at J; junction bases unmatched: 9. Measured with immunoSEQ multiplex PCR; TCRdb has only the in-frame clones, and not every one. The table has roughly 70,000 clones, around 80% seen once. General study points: Partial responders dosed at 0.1-3.0 mg/kg displayed clonal expansion ranking among the lowest.

The chain uses TRBV28 and TRBJ2-5; 7 nucleotides agree with TRBD1. The source material was CD4+ or CD8+ T cells sorted from blood, sampled in a trial of the OX40 agonist ivuxolimab. This TCR derives from an adult with an advanced solid tumor such as melanoma, head and neck, liver or kidney cancer. CDR3 bases: TGTGCCAGCAGGGGGTCAAGGGGGCAGGAGACCCAGTACTTC. Its protein product is CASRGSRGQETQYF.